This is a list of T cell receptor beta chains from one sample in a study of blood T cell repertoires in COVID-19. Sequenced by immunoSEQ multiplex PCR; TCRdb stores in-frame clones only, minus some. The repertoire has more than 45,000 clones, 90% of them found once; the top ten carry about 5.1%. The source material was peripheral blood. The receptor source for this set is a man in his 70s with acute or convalescent COVID-19. Both conserved end residues are part of each CDR3. Each record gives: J gene, V gene, D gene, clone size, CDR3 DNA, CDR3 protein. D genes are given only for firm matches. For some rows the clone size is stated as once, few or many, or as a class when expanded; others skip it.

j_gene: TRBJ1-2; v_gene: TRBV30; d_gene: -; abundance: few; CDR3nt: TGTGCCTGGAGTGTACGGTTGAACTATGGCTACACCTTC; CDR3aa: CAWSVRLNYGYTF
j_gene: TRBJ1-6; v_gene: TRBV14; d_gene: TRBD1; abundance: -; CDR3nt: TGTGCCAGCAGCCGAAGACAGGGCCTGACTTCACCCCTCCACTTT; CDR3aa: CASSRRQGLTSPLHF
j_gene: TRBJ1-3; v_gene: TRBV30; d_gene: -; abundance: -; CDR3nt: TGTGCCTGGAGTGTACGACAGGCCTCTGGAAACACCATATATTTT; CDR3aa: CAWSVRQASGNTIYF
j_gene: TRBJ2-1; v_gene: TRBV6-5; d_gene: -; abundance: -; CDR3nt: TGTGCCAGCGAGGGCTCCGATGAGCAGTTCTTC; CDR3aa: CASEGSDEQFF
j_gene: TRBJ2-2; v_gene: TRBV6-5; d_gene: -; abundance: few; CDR3nt: TGTGCCAGCAGGCCAGCGAACACCGGGGAGCTGTTTTTT; CDR3aa: CASRPANTGELFF
j_gene: TRBJ1-6; v_gene: TRBV4-2; d_gene: -; abundance: -; CDR3nt: TGTGCCAGCAGCCAAGAAGGGGTCTCCGATAATTCACCCCTCCACTTT; CDR3aa: CASSQEGVSDNSPLHF
j_gene: TRBJ1-3; v_gene: TRBV11-2; d_gene: -; abundance: -; CDR3nt: TGTGCCAGCAGCTTGCTCGAGGGTAACACCATATATTTT; CDR3aa: CASSLLEGNTIYF
j_gene: TRBJ2-1; v_gene: TRBV9; d_gene: TRBD1; abundance: once; CDR3nt: TGTGCCAGCAGCCTAGGACAGGGGGCGTACAATGAGCAGTTCTTC; CDR3aa: CASSLGQGAYNEQFF
j_gene: TRBJ2-1; v_gene: TRBV2; d_gene: TRBD1; abundance: -; CDR3nt: TGTGCCAGCAGTCGGGACAGGGGTGGGCTAAATGAGCAGTTCTTC; CDR3aa: CASSRDRGGLNEQFF
j_gene: TRBJ2-5; v_gene: TRBV7-2; d_gene: -; abundance: -; CDR3nt: TGTGCCAGCAGCTTAGACAGGGATGAGACCCAGTACTTC; CDR3aa: CASSLDRDETQYF
j_gene: TRBJ1-1; v_gene: TRBV5-1; d_gene: -; abundance: -; CDR3nt: TGCGCCAGCAGCTTTACGGGGAACACTGAAGCTTTCTTT; CDR3aa: CASSFTGNTEAFF
j_gene: TRBJ1-1; v_gene: TRBV5-1; d_gene: TRBD1; abundance: once; CDR3nt: TGCGCCAGCAGCTTGGCATCGTGGGACAGGGAAAGGAATGTCGTGAACACTGAAGCTTTCTTT; CDR3aa: CASSLASWDRERNVVNTEAFF
j_gene: TRBJ1-2; v_gene: TRBV7-2; d_gene: -; abundance: -; CDR3nt: TGTGCCAGCAGCTTAGGGGGGGATTATGGCTACACCTTC; CDR3aa: CASSLGGDYGYTF
j_gene: TRBJ2-1; v_gene: TRBV18; d_gene: TRBD1; abundance: -; CDR3nt: TGTGCCAGCTCACCAAGACAGGGGAATGAGCAGTTCTTC; CDR3aa: CASSPRQGNEQFF
j_gene: TRBJ1-5; v_gene: TRBV7-2; d_gene: TRBD1; abundance: -; CDR3nt: TGTGCCAGCAGCCCAATGGGACAGCAGCAACAGCCCCAGCATTTT; CDR3aa: CASSPMGQQQQPQHF
j_gene: TRBJ1-5; v_gene: TRBV19; d_gene: -; abundance: -; CDR3nt: TGTGCCAGTAGTCCCTTTGGGCAGGGCCTAAGCAATCAGCCCCAGCATTTT; CDR3aa: CASSPFGQGLSNQPQHF
j_gene: TRBJ2-7; v_gene: TRBV4-3; d_gene: TRBD1; abundance: -; CDR3nt: TGCGCCAGCAGCCAAGCCGGGACAGGGGACTACGAGCAGTACTTC; CDR3aa: CASSQAGTGDYEQYF
j_gene: TRBJ2-5; v_gene: TRBV7-9; d_gene: TRBD2; abundance: -; CDR3nt: TGTGCCAGCAGCTTGGGGTCAGGGACTAGCGGGGGAGAGACCCAGTACTTC; CDR3aa: CASSLGSGTSGGETQYF
j_gene: TRBJ2-1; v_gene: TRBV7-9; d_gene: TRBD2; abundance: -; CDR3nt: TGTGCCAGCAGCCGTAGCGGGGGCGGTTATGAGCAGTTCTTC; CDR3aa: CASSRSGGGYEQFF
j_gene: TRBJ1-2; v_gene: TRBV18; d_gene: TRBD1; abundance: -; CDR3nt: TGTGCCAGCTCGGGACAGCTCTCTAACTATGGCTACACCTTC; CDR3aa: CASSGQLSNYGYTF
j_gene: TRBJ2-3; v_gene: TRBV30; d_gene: -; abundance: once; CDR3nt: TGTGCCTGGAGTGTAGGGGGTGGATACACAGATACGCAGTATTTT; CDR3aa: CAWSVGGGYTDTQYF
j_gene: TRBJ2-7; v_gene: TRBV18; d_gene: TRBD1; abundance: -; CDR3nt: TGTGCCAGCTCACCGAATCGTAACAGGGGTCGGGGTGGCGAGCAGTACTTC; CDR3aa: CASSPNRNRGRGGEQYF
j_gene: TRBJ1-1; v_gene: TRBV4-2; d_gene: -; abundance: -; CDR3nt: TGTGCCAGCAGCCCATCCGGGGTACGGGGCACTGAAGCTTTCTTT; CDR3aa: CASSPSGVRGTEAFF
j_gene: TRBJ1-6; v_gene: TRBV25-1; d_gene: -; abundance: once; CDR3nt: TGTGCCAGCAGTTTTCCCGGGACTACGTCACCCCTCCACTTT; CDR3aa: CASSFPGTTSPLHF
j_gene: TRBJ1-2; v_gene: TRBV6-5; d_gene: -; abundance: -; CDR3nt: TGTGCCAGGGGGGCCACTAGAGCTAACTATGGCTACACCTTC; CDR3aa: CARGATRANYGYTF
j_gene: TRBJ1-1; v_gene: TRBV28; d_gene: TRBD1; abundance: -; CDR3nt: TGTGCCACCCAGGGACAGAAGAACACTGAAGCTTTCTTT; CDR3aa: CATQGQKNTEAFF
j_gene: TRBJ2-3; v_gene: TRBV4-2; d_gene: TRBD2; abundance: -; CDR3nt: TGTGCCAGCAGCCCCCGGACGGGAGGGTTCCCAGATACGCAGTATTTT; CDR3aa: CASSPRTGGFPDTQYF
j_gene: TRBJ2-7; v_gene: TRBV28; d_gene: TRBD1; abundance: -; CDR3nt: TGTGCCAGCGCCGGGACAGGGGCCCCTACGCTATCCTACGAGCAGTACTTC; CDR3aa: CASAGTGAPTLSYEQYF
j_gene: TRBJ2-5; v_gene: TRBV7-2; d_gene: -; abundance: -; CDR3nt: TGTGCCAGCAGCCCTGAGTACCAAGAGACCCAGTACTTC; CDR3aa: CASSPEYQETQYF
j_gene: TRBJ1-3; v_gene: TRBV28; d_gene: -; abundance: -; CDR3nt: TGTGCCAGCAGTTTTAAGGCACCAGGTGGGAACACCATATATTTT; CDR3aa: CASSFKAPGGNTIYF
j_gene: TRBJ2-7; v_gene: TRBV5-6; d_gene: TRBD1; abundance: -; CDR3nt: TGTGCCAGCAGCATCGGACAGGGTTTTTACGAGCAGTACTTC; CDR3aa: CASSIGQGFYEQYF
j_gene: TRBJ2-1; v_gene: TRBV24-1; d_gene: -; abundance: -; CDR3nt: TGTGCCACCAGTGAAACCGGGACACCTTACAATGAGCAGTTCTTC; CDR3aa: CATSETGTPYNEQFF
j_gene: TRBJ1-4; v_gene: TRBV28; d_gene: -; abundance: -; CDR3nt: TGTGCCAGCAGGTGGGACACTGGAAAACTGTTTTTT; CDR3aa: CASRWDTGKLFF
j_gene: TRBJ1-2; v_gene: TRBV27; d_gene: -; abundance: -; CDR3nt: TGTGCCAGCAGTTTCCTAGGCGGGAACTATGGCTACACCTTC; CDR3aa: CASSFLGGNYGYTF
j_gene: TRBJ1-6; v_gene: TRBV27; d_gene: -; abundance: -; CDR3nt: TGTGCCAGCACCCCCTACGGGAAGAATAATTCACCCCTCCACTTT; CDR3aa: CASTPYGKNNSPLHF
j_gene: TRBJ1-1; v_gene: TRBV7-9; d_gene: -; abundance: once; CDR3nt: TGTGCCAGCAGCGCACAGGGACATCCGAACACTGAAGCTTTCTTT; CDR3aa: CASSAQGHPNTEAFF